Below are 15 T cell receptor beta chains sequenced from a single sample in a study of blood T cell repertoires in COVID-19. Only in-frame clones appear in the TCRdb table, and some are missing; sequencing was by immunoSEQ multiplex PCR. Counted here are about 320,000 clones, 85% occurring once; the ten biggest clones make up approximately 1.9%. Sequencing used PBMCs or T cells enriched from blood (not recorded which). These receptors all come from a woman aged 25-40 years who had been exposed to COVID-19.

This clone has only a few counts. The J gene is TRBJ1-6, the V gene TRBV7-9; D gene ambiguous. V shed 5 bases and J shed 6 bases, with 11 bases lying between them. This CDR3 has 14 amino acids. Germline V gene lookup returns CDR1 SEHNR and CDR2 FQNEAQ (reference sequence). The CDR3: CASSPGPINSPLHF. The CDR3 DNA is TGTGCCAGCAGCCCGGGTCCCATTAATTCACCCCTCCACTTT.

The chain carries TRBV7-9 and TRBJ2-1, with 7 nucleotides matching TRBD1. Germline loops: CDR1 SEHNR, CDR2 FQNEAQ (reference sequence). Trimming at V came to 1 base and at J to 3 bases, leaving 3 bases not matched to a gene. This CDR3 is 15 amino acids long. The CDR3 is CASSLDGTVYNEQFF. The CDR3 DNA follows: TGTGCCAGCAGCTTAGATGGGACAGTCTACAATGAGCAGTTCTTC.

The chain joins TRBV10-3 to TRBJ2-2; 7 nucleotides align to TRBD1. V gave up 11 bases and J gave up 7 bases; unmatched junction bases: 10. This CDR3 has 13 amino acids. Germline CDR1 ENHRY, CDR2 SYGVKD. CDR3 residues: CASGAGGVGELFF. The DNA of the CDR3 is TGTGCCTCCGGCGCAGGGGGAGTCGGGGAGCTGTTTTTT.

The V gene is TRBV7-9, the J gene TRBJ1-2, with 8 positions matching TRBD1. Looked up from germline, CDR1 is SEHNR and CDR2 is FQNEAQ (reference sequence). V gave up 1 base and J gave up 7 bases; unmatched junction bases: 14. This CDR3 region has 17 residues. The CDR3 loop reads CASSLVPSTGGNAGYTF. The CDR3 coding sequence is TGTGCCAGCAGCTTAGTCCCTTCCACAGGGGGAAACGCTGGCTACACCTTC.

In DNA form, the CDR3 reads TGTGCCAGCAGCCGAAACAGGGTGACTGAAGCTTTCTTT. Translated: CASSRNRVTEAFF. This chain joins TRBV28 and TRBJ1-1; possibly TRBD1 for D (6 bases). Trimming took off 6 bases at V and 5 bases at J, with 13 bases between the two ends. The CDR3 sequence is 13 residues long. Germline V gene lookup returns CDR1 MDHEN and CDR2 SYDVKM.

V usage is TRBV11-2 and J usage is TRBJ2-7; 10 positions match TRBD1. From germline, CDR1 is SGHAT and CDR2 FQNNGV. This CDR3 is built from 15 residues. Losses at the gene ends were 4 bases for V and 5 bases for J; bases not matched to a gene: 8. The DNA of the CDR3 is TGTGCCAGCAGCTCAAGACAGGGGGCGCGGGACGAGCAGTACTTC. This gives the protein CASSSRQGARDEQYF. The variable domain in full, completed from reference TRBV11-2 and TRBJ2-7, reads EAGVAQSPRYKIIEKRQSVAFWCNPISGHATLYWYQQILGQGPKLLIQFQNNGVVDDSQLPKDRFSAERLKGVDSTLKIQPAKLEDSAVYLCASSSRQGARDEQYFGPGTRLTVT.

The chain has TRBV6-5 and TRBJ2-4, with a tentative D call TRBD2 (7 bases). CDR1 and CDR2 from the germline V gene are MNHEY and SVGAGI. V was trimmed by 4 bases and J by 6 bases, leaving 10 bases between them. This CDR3 is 13 amino acids long. This CDR3 reads CASSLGGVNIQYF. Written as DNA, the CDR3 is TGTGCCAGCAGTTTAGGGGGGGTAAACATTCAGTACTTC.

The rearrangement uses TRBV28 and TRBJ2-6; TRBD1 matches 9 bases. This CDR3 spans 17 amino acids. From germline, CDR1 is MDHEN and CDR2 SYDVKM. The junction had 7 bases not matched to a gene; V was cut back by 3 bases and J by 4 bases. CDR3 amino acids: CASSFLGQGSGANVLTF. CDR3 in DNA: TGTGCCAGCAGTTTTCTCGGACAGGGGTCCGGGGCCAACGTCCTGACTTTC.

V is TRBV12-5 and J is TRBJ1-5; TRBD1 matches 9 bases. Germline-derived CDR1 and CDR2 are LGHNT and FRNRAP. J was trimmed by 4 bases and V by 6 bases; bases with no gene match: 10. This CDR3 is 16 amino acids long. The CDR3 bases are TGTGCTAGTGGCTCTACCCACAGGGGGCCAAATCAGCCCCAGCATTTT. Translation gives CASGSTHRGPNQPQHF. Looking up the rest from reference TRBV12-5 and TRBJ1-5 gives the full variable domain: DARVTQTPRHKVTEMGQEVTMRCQPILGHNTVFWYRQTMMQGLELLAYFRNRAPLDDSGMPKDRFSAEMPDATLATLKIQPSEPRDSAVYFCASGSTHRGPNQPQHFGDGTRLSIL.

To note about this clone: This could be a read error, since a much larger clone is one nucleotide away. The chain carries TRBV5-4 and TRBJ2-7, with a weak D call TRBD1 (5 bases). Germline V gene lookup returns CDR1 SGHNT and CDR2 YYREEE (reference sequence). CDR3 length equals 11 residues. With 0 bases removed from V and 7 bases from J, the gap between germline ends came to 5 bases. CDR3 region: CASSLGQEQYF. The CDR3, as DNA: TGTGCCAGCAGCTTGGGACAGGAGCAGTACTTC.

CDR3 coding DNA: TGTGCCAGCAGTGGCAACCAAGAGACCCAGTACTTC. As protein: CASSGNQETQYF. The V gene is TRBV27, the J gene TRBJ2-5; D gene uncertain. Looked up from germline, CDR1 is MNHEY and CDR2 is SMNVEV (reference sequence). The ends were cut back, 5 bases at V and 0 bases at J, with 4 bases in the middle. The CDR3 is 12 residues long.

The chain has TRBV3-1 (or the pseudogene TRBV3-2) and TRBJ1-4, with D maybe TRBD1 (5 bases). The V gene lost 0 bases and the J gene lost 6 bases, with 11 bases spanning the gap. The CDR3 contains 15 residues. Per the germline V gene, CDR1 is LGHDT and CDR2 is YNNKEL (reference sequence). The CDR3 loop reads CASSQDLGGDEKLFF. The CDR3, as DNA: TGTGCCAGCAGCCAAGACTTGGGGGGGGATGAAAAACTGTTTTTT.

The chain combines TRBV18 with TRBJ1-4, with TRBD1 matching over 10 bases. This CDR3 has 14 residues. V was clipped by 5 bases and J by 8 bases; unmatched bases: 5. Per germline, CDR1 KGHSH and CDR2 LQKENI. This CDR3 reads CASSSTGGYEKLFF. Here the CDR3 DNA reads TGTGCCAGCTCATCGACAGGGGGCTACGAAAAACTGTTTTTT. The variable domain in full, completed from reference TRBV18 and TRBJ1-4, reads NAGVMQNPRHLVRRRGQEARLRCSPMKGHSHVYWYRQLPEEGLKFMVYLQKENIIDESGMPKERFSAEFPKEGPSILRIQQVVRGDSAAYFCASSSTGGYEKLFFGSGTQLSVL.

This clone was counted a few times. The chain uses TRBV27 and TRBJ1-6; D is undetermined. The CDR3 loop spans 14 amino acids. Looked up from germline, CDR1 is MNHEY and CDR2 is SMNVEV (reference sequence). V was pared by 2 bases and J by 4 bases, with 6 bases between. This CDR3 is CASSLGQYNSPLHF. The CDR3 region has the DNA TGTGCCAGCAGTTTAGGGCAATATAATTCACCCCTCCACTTT.

The rearrangement joins TRBV5-6 to TRBJ1-5; TRBD1 aligns across 8 bases. This CDR3 spans 16 amino acids. The junction had 14 bases not matched to a gene; V was cut back by 6 bases and J by 6 bases. The germline CDR1 and CDR2 sequences are SGHDT and YYEEEE. The CDR3: CASTSISGGAGQPQHF. DNA of the CDR3: TGTGCCAGCACCTCTATTTCAGGGGGCGCGGGTCAGCCCCAGCATTTT.